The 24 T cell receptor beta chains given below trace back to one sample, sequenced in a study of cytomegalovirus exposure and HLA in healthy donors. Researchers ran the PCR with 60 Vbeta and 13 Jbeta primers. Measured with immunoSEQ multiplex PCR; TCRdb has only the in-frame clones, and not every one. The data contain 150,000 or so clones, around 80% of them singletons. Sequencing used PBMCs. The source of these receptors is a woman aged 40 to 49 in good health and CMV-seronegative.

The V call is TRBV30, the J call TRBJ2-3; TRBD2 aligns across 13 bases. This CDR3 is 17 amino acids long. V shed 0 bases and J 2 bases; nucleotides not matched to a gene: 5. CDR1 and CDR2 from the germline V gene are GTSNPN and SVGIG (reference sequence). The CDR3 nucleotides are TGTGCCTGGAGTGTGGGAACTAGCGGGAGGGACACAGATACGCAGTATTTT. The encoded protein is CAWSVGTSGRDTDTQYF.

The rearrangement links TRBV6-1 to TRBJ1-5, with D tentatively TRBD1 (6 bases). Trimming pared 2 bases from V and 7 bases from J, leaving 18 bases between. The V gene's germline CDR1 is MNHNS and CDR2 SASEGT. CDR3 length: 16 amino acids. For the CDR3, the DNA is TGTGCCAGCAGTGAAATCCCGGGGGGCGCGGGGCAGCCCCAGCATTTT. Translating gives CASSEIPGGAGQPQHF.

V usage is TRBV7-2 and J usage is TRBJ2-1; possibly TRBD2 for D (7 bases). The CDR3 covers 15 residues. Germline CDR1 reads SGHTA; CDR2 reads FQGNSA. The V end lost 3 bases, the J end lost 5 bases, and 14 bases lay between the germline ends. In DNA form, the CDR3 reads TGTGCCAGCAGCTTTACAGGGAGGGCGGACAATGAGCAGTTCTTC. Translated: CASSFTGRADNEQFF.

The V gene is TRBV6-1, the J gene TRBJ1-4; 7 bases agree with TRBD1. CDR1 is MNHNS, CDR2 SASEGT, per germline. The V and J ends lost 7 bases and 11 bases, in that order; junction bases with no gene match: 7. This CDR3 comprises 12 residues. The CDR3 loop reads CASMFVGGKLFF. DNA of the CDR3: TGTGCCAGCATGTTCGTAGGGGGCAAACTGTTTTTT.

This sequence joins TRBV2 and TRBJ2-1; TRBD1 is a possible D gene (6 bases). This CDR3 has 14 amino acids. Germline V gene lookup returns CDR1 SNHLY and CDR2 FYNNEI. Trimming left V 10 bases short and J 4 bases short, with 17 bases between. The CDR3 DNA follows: TGTGCCACCAACCAGGGGATAGGGTACAATGAGCAGTTCTTC. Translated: CATNQGIGYNEQFF. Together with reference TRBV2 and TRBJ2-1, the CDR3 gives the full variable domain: EPEVTQTPSHQVTQMGQEVILRCVPISNHLYFYWYRQILGQKVEFLVSFYNNEISEKSEIFDDQFSVERPDGSNFTLKIRSTKLEDSAMYFCATNQGIGYNEQFFGPGTRLTVL.

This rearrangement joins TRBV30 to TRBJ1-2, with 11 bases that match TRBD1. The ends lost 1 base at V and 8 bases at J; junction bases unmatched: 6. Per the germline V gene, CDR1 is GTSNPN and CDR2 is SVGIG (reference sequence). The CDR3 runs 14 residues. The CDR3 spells CAWSADRGQGGYTF. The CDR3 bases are TGTGCCTGGAGTGCGGACAGGGGGCAAGGAGGCTACACCTTC.

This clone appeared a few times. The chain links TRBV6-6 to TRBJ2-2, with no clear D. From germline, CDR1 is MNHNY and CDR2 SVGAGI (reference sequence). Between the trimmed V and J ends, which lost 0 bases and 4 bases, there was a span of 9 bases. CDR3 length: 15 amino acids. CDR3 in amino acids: CASSYSKRFTGELFF. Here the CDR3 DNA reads TGTGCCAGCAGTTACTCGAAGAGGTTCACCGGGGAGCTGTTTTTT.

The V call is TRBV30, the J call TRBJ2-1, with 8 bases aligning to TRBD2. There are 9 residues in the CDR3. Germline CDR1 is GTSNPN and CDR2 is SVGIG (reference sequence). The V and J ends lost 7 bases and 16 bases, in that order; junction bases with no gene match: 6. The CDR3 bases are TGTGCCTCGGGGGGGGGCCTTTTCTTC. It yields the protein CASGGGLFF. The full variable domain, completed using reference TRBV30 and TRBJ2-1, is SQTIHQWPATLVQPVGSPLSLECTVEGTSNPNLYWYRQAAGRGLQLLFYSVGIGQISSEVPQNLSASRPQDRQFILSSKKLLLSDSGFYLCASGGGLFFGPGTRLTVL.

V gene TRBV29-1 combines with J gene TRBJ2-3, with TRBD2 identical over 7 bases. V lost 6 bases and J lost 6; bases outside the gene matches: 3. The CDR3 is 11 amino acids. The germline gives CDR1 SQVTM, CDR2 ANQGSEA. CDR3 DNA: TGCAGCGTCGGGGAGGGGGATACGCAGTATTTT. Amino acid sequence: CSVGEGDTQYF.

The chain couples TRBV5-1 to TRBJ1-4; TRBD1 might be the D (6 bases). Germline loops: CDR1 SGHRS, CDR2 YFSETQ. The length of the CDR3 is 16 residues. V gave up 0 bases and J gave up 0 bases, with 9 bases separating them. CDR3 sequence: CASSLGTASTNEKLFF. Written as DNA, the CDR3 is TGCGCCAGCAGCTTGGGGACAGCCTCAACTAATGAAAAACTGTTTTTT.

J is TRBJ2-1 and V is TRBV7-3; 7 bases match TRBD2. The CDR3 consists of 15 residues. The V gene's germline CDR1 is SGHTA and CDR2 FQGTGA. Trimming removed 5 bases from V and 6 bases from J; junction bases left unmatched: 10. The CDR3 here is CASSRRSSGGNEQFF. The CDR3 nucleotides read TGTGCCAGCAGCCGCAGGTCTAGCGGAGGCAATGAGCAGTTCTTC. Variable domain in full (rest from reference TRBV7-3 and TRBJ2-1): GAGVSQTPSNKVTEKGKYVELRCDPISGHTALYWYRQSLGQGPEFLIYFQGTGAADDSGLPNDRFFAVRPEGSVSTLKIQRTERGDSAVYLCASSRRSSGGNEQFFGPGTRLTVL.

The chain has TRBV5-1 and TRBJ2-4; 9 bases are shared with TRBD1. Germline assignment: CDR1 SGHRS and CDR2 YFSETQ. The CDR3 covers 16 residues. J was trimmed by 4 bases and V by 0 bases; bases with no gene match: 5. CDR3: CASSLVSGTGKNIQYF. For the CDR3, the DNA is TGCGCCAGCAGCTTGGTTTCCGGGACAGGGAAAAACATTCAGTACTTC.

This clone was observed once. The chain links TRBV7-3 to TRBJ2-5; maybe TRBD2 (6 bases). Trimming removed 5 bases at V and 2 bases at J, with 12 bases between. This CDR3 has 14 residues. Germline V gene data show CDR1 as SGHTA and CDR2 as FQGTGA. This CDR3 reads CASSAPGVQETQYF. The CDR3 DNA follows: TGTGCCAGCAGCGCCCCGGGGGTTCAAGAGACCCAGTACTTC.

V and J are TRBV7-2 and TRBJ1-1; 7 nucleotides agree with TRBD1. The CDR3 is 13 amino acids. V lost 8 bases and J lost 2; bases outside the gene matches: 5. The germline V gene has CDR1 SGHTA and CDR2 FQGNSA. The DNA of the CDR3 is TGTGCCAGCGGTCGACAGGGTAACACTGAAGCTTTCTTT. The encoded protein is CASGRQGNTEAFF.

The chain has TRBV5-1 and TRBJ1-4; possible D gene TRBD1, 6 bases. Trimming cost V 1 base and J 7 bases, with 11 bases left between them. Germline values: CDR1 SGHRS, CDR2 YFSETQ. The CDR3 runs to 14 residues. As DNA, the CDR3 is TGCGCCAGCAGCTTGACGGGCAGGGGTGAAAAACTGTTTTTT. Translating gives CASSLTGRGEKLFF.

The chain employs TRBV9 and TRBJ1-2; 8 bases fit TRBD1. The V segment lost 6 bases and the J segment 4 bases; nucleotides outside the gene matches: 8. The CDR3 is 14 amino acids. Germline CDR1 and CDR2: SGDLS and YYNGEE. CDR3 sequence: CASTLGQGSYGYTF. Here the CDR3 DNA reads TGTGCCAGCACCCTCGGACAGGGTTCCTATGGCTACACCTTC.

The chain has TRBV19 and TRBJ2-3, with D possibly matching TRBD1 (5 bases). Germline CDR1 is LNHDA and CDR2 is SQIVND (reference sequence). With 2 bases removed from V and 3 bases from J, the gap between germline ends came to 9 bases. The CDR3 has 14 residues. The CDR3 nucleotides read TGTGCCAGTAGTATAATTAGGGGAACAGATACGCAGTATTTT. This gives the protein CASSIIRGTDTQYF. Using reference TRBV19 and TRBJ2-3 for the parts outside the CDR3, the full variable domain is DGGITQSPKYLFRKEGQNVTLSCEQNLNHDAMYWYRQDPGQGLRLIYYSQIVNDFQKGDIAEGYSVSREKKESFPLTVTSAQKNPTAFYLCASSIIRGTDTQYFGPGTRLTVL.

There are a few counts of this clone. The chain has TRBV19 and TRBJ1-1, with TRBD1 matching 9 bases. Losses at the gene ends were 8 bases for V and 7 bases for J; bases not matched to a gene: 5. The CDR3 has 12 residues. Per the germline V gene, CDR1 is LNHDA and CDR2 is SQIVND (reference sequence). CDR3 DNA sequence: TGTGCCAGTTGGGACAGGGATCTTGAAGCTTTCTTT. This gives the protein CASWDRDLEAFF.

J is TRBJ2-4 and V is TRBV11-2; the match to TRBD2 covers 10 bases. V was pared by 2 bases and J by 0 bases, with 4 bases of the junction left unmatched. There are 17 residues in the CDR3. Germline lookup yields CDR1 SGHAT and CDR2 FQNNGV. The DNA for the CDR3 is TGTGCCAGCAGCTTAATAGCGGGAGGTCTAGCCAAAAACATTCAGTACTTC. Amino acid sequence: CASSLIAGGLAKNIQYF.

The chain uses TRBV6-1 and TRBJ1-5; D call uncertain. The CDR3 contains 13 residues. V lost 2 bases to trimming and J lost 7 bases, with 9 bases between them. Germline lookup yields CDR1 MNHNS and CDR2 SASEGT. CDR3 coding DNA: TGTGCCAGCAGTGAACAGGAAGACCAGCCCCAGCATTTT. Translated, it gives CASSEQEDQPQHF.

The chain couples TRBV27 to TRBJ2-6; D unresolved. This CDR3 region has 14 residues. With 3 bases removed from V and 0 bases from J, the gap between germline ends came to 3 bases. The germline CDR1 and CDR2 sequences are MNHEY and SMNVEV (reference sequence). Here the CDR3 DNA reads TGTGCCAGCAGTTTTCGCTCTGGGGCCAACGTCCTGACTTTC. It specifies CASSFRSGANVLTF.

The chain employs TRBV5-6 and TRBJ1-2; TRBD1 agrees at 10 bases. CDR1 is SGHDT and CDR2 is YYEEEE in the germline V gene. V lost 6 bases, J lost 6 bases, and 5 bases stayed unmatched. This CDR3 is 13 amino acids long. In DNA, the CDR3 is TGTGCCAGCATCCGAGACAGGGGGCATGGCTACACCTTC. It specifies CASIRDRGHGYTF.

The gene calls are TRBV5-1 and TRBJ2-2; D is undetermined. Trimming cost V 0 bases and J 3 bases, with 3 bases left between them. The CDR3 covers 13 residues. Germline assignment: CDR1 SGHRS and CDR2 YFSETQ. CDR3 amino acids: CASSLGDTGELFF. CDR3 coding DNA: TGCGCCAGCAGCTTGGGAGACACCGGGGAGCTGTTTTTT.

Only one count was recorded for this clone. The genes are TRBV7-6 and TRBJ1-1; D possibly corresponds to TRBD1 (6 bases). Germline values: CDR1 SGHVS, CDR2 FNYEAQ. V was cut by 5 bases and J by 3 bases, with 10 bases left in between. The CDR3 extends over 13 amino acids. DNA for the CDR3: TGTGCCAGCAGCCCTCAGGGGTACACTGAAGCTTTCTTT. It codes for CASSPQGYTEAFF.